This T cell receptor beta chain is drawn from a study of technical replicates of blood from several donors. Sequencing was performed with immunoSEQ multiplex PCR; in TCRdb, only in-frame clones are kept and a portion is missing. The data show 65,000 to 90,000 clones, roughly 90% seen once. Germline V gene sequence: CDR1 SGHRS, CDR2 YFSETQ. The CDR3 length is 13 residues. Trimming left V 4 bases short and J 0 bases short, with 7 bases between. The sample consisted of PBMCs. The origin of this receptor is a human donor in good health. Some clones in this sample may be carry-over from other donors' samples. This chain uses TRBV5-1 with TRBJ1-1; D may be TRBD1 (5 bases). The CDR3 sequence is CASSRDLNTEAFF. In DNA form, the CDR3 reads TGCGCCAGCAGCAGGGACTTGAACACTGAAGCTTTCTTT.